Sequencing of this T cell receptor beta chain was carried out in a study of Tregs in tolerant kidney transplant recipients. Study-wide results and limits: Antigen-driven expansion was suggested because donor-specific Tregs expanded more than all Tregs in tolerant patients.

A note on this clone: Its antigen is not identified.

The CDR3 runs 15 residues. In germline, CDR1 is LNHDA, CDR2 SQIVND (reference sequence). J lost 3 bases, V lost 3 bases, and 4 bases had no gene match. Thawed PBMCs were FACS-sorted into unstimulated CD4+CD25+CD127- regulatory T cells, CD4+CD25- non-regulatory cells, CD4 and CD8 cells. Data came from immunoSEQ multiplex PCR; TCRdb stores just in-frame clones and leaves some out. This table has about 66,000 clones, roughly 92% appearing once. This sequence was found in a human donor who received a combined kidney and bone marrow transplant. The chain couples TRBV19 to TRBJ2-1, with TRBD2 matching over 8 bases. Source: CD8+ T cells from blood, taken before the transplant. CDR3 loop: CASSIYSGSYNEQFF. The CDR3 nucleotides read TGTGCCAGTAGTATTTACAGCGGGAGCTACAATGAGCAGTTCTTC.